These T cell receptor beta chains were read from a single sample in a study of control samples from healthy donors and cancer patients. Only in-frame clones appear in the TCRdb table, and some are missing; sequencing was by immunoSEQ multiplex PCR. Of 120,000 or so clones in the sample, 70% to 90% were seen once. The sequencing input was blood. These receptors were obtained from a man aged 60 to 75 in good health. The CDR3 runs from the conserved cysteine through the conserved F or W. D genes are given only for firm matches. Not every row has a clone size; where given, it reads once, few, many or a size class.

cdr3_nt	cdr3_aa	v_call	j_call	clone_size	d_call
TGCGCCAGCAGCCAAGAACAGGGGGCGCGTGAAAAACTGTTTTTT	CASSQEQGAREKLFF	TRBV4-1	TRBJ1-4	-	TRBD1
TGTGCCATCAGTGAGACCACCTACGAGCAGTACTTC	CAISETTYEQYF	TRBV10-3	TRBJ2-7	-	-
TGTGCCAGCAGTTACTCGGACCTGAACACTGAAGCTTTCTTT	CASSYSDLNTEAFF	TRBV6-6	TRBJ1-1	-	-
TGTGCCAGCAGTCTGGGCTCTGGAAACACCATATATTTT	CASSLGSGNTIYF	TRBV12-3/TRBV12-4	TRBJ1-3	-	-
TGTGCCAGCAGCCGAGAAGGTGCGGGCGAAGATACGCAGTATTTT	CASSREGAGEDTQYF	TRBV3-1/TRBV3-2	TRBJ2-3	-	-
TGTGCCAGCAGTCATGGACAGGATTCACCCCTCCACTTT	CASSHGQDSPLHF	TRBV6-4	TRBJ1-6	once	TRBD1
TGTGCCAGCAGGATCGACAGGGAGGCCTACGAGCAGTACTTC	CASRIDREAYEQYF	TRBV27	TRBJ2-7	-	-
TGTGCCAGCAGTGAACAGGGGGCCCTAAATAATTCACCCCTCCACTTT	CASSEQGALNNSPLHF	TRBV5-4	TRBJ1-6	-	TRBD1
TGTGCCAGTAGTATATATAACTACAATGAGCAGTTCTTC	CASSIYNYNEQFF	TRBV19	TRBJ2-1	-	-
TGTGCCAGCAGCCTCGGGGCAGACACTGAAGCTTTCTTT	CASSLGADTEAFF	TRBV3-1/TRBV3-2	TRBJ1-1	-	-
TGTGCCAGCAGTTATTTTGAGACCCAGTACTTC	CASSYFETQYF	TRBV6-2/TRBV6-3	TRBJ2-5	-	-
TGTGCCAGCAGAAAAGGGACCTTAGGGGGATATCAGCCCCAGCATTTT	CASRKGTLGGYQPQHF	TRBV28	TRBJ1-5	-	-
TGTGCCAGCAGTCCGGACTTTGACGGGACAGCCTTCCTCTCTGGAAACACCATATATTTT	CASSPDFDGTAFLSGNTIYF	TRBV28	TRBJ1-3	-	TRBD1
TGTGCCAGCTCACCTACCGGGACAGGGACTGGAAACACCATATATTTT	CASSPTGTGTGNTIYF	TRBV18	TRBJ1-3	-	TRBD1
TGTGCCAGCAGTCCGGCTACAGGGAAGTATTCACCCCTCCACTTT	CASSPATGKYSPLHF	TRBV6-2/TRBV6-3	TRBJ1-6	-	-
TGTGCCAGCAGCTTTCAGGGGGCTTGGGGCTACACCTTC	CASSFQGAWGYTF	TRBV7-2	TRBJ1-2	-	TRBD1
TGCGCCAGCAGCTTGGTCGAGGGGAACACCGGGGAGCTGTTTTTT	CASSLVEGNTGELFF	TRBV5-1	TRBJ2-2	-	-
TGTGCCAGCAGCTTCGACAGGGGGCGATCGGGCTACACCTTC	CASSFDRGRSGYTF	TRBV5-8	TRBJ1-2	-	TRBD1
TGTGCCAGCAGTTTACAAGGGCAGCCCGGCTCTGGAAACACCATATATTTT	CASSLQGQPGSGNTIYF	TRBV28	TRBJ1-3	-	-
TGTGCTAGTGCCCCAGGGGACAGTAGCAATCAGCCCCAGCATTTT	CASAPGDSSNQPQHF	TRBV12-5	TRBJ1-5	-	TRBD1
TGTGCCAGCAGCGTCCGGGCGGATGGAGAGACCCAGTACTTC	CASSVRADGETQYF	TRBV9	TRBJ2-5	-	-
TGTGCCAGCAGTTTAAAAGGGGCAACAGTGTCTGGAAACACCATATATTTT	CASSLKGATVSGNTIYF	TRBV27	TRBJ1-3	-	-
TGTGCCAGCAGCTTAACTAGCGGCCACTCTGGGGCCAACGTCCTGACTTTC	CASSLTSGHSGANVLTF	TRBV7-3	TRBJ2-6	-	-
TGTGCCAGCAGCCAAGTTGGAGGGACAGGAAATGAAAAACTGTTTTTT	CASSQVGGTGNEKLFF	TRBV4-2	TRBJ1-4	-	TRBD1
TGTGCCAGCAACCCTCCAGGGGTTAGTCAGCCCCAGCATTTT	CASNPPGVSQPQHF	TRBV28	TRBJ1-5	once	-
TGTGCCAGCAGCCCGGCCAGGGGCTGGGAGACCCAGTACTTC	CASSPARGWETQYF	TRBV7-3	TRBJ2-5	few	-
TGTGCCAGTAGTGTCGCTCACTTCTCCTACAATGAGCAGTTCTTC	CASSVAHFSYNEQFF	TRBV19	TRBJ2-1	-	-
TGCGCCAGCACGACCCTAACTGGGGCCAACGTCCTGACTTTC	CASTTLTGANVLTF	TRBV5-1	TRBJ2-6	-	-
TGTGCCAGCAGGGGACAGTTGAACACTGAAGCTTTCTTT	CASRGQLNTEAFF	TRBV12-3/TRBV12-4	TRBJ1-1	-	TRBD1
TGTGCCAGCTACCCTGGCAGGGGGGGCTACACCTTC	CASYPGRGGYTF	TRBV28	TRBJ1-2	few	TRBD1
TGTGCCAGCAGCCTTTGGGACAGTAAGAACACTGAAGCTTTCTTT	CASSLWDSKNTEAFF	TRBV6-6	TRBJ1-1	-	TRBD1
TGCGCCAGCAGACGGGACAGGGGTTCCCAAGAGACCCAGTACTTC	CASRRDRGSQETQYF	TRBV4-1	TRBJ2-5	-	TRBD1